This TCR beta chain was sequenced for a study of cytomegalovirus exposure and HLA in healthy donors. General study findings and limits: It was likely that a cluster of highly shared sequence variants was a sequencing artifact. A later analysis linked a missense DCLRE1C variant to TCR beta V- and J-gene trimming.

V was pared by 1 base and J by 2 bases, with 1 base of the junction left unmatched. CDR1 is LGHNT, CDR2 FRNRAP, per germline. This CDR3 region has 14 residues. Primers: 60 Vbeta forward and 13 Jbeta reverse. Sequenced by immunoSEQ multiplex PCR; TCRdb stores in-frame clones only, minus some. The sample has under 200,000 clones; 84% are singletons. A remark on this clone: What it binds is not known.

Sequenced material: PBMCs. The chain carries TRBV12-5 and TRBJ2-5, with 7 nucleotides matching TRBD1. The sequence derives from a man aged 18 to 29 in good health and CMV-seronegative. The CDR3 bases are TGTGCTAGTGGTTTGGGACAGGGTCAAGAGACCCAGTACTTC. It specifies CASGLGQGQETQYF.